A single sample gave rise to the 20 T cell receptor beta chains below, sequenced in a study of T-cell memory formation after mild COVID-19. TCRdb re-analysed the 5' RACE reads in MiXCR, keeping a single row per CDR3 protein. The sample shows under 400,000 distinct CDR3 sequences, around 28% of them seen only once. Sequenced input: PBMCs or a T cell subset sorted from them (not recorded which). The source of these receptors is an adult woman who had mild COVID-19 (a few samples of this study predate the infection). Cell type and time point are not known.

The chain combines TRBV13 with TRBJ2-1; TRBD2 aligns across 13 bases. The CDR3 sequence is 16 residues long. V lost 5 bases and J lost 8; bases outside the gene matches: 9. Looked up from germline, CDR1 is PRHDT and CDR2 is FYEKMQ (reference sequence). CDR3 sequence reads: CASSASWTSGSDEQFF. CDR3 DNA: TGTGCCAGCAGCGCATCGTGGACTAGCGGGAGCGATGAGCAGTTCTTC.

This clonotype was recorded a few times. The CDR3, as DNA: TGTGCCAGCAGTCCTCCCGGGACAGGGGGTTTCGATACGCAGTATTTT. Translated, it gives CASSPPGTGGFDTQYF. This sequence joins TRBV7-2 and TRBJ2-3, with 11 bases lining up with TRBD1. Germline V gene data show CDR1 as SGHTA and CDR2 as FQGNSA. There are 16 residues in the CDR3. V shed 6 bases and J 6 bases; nucleotides not matched to a gene: 11.

This clonotype occurred a few times. This rearrangement joins TRBV29-1 to TRBJ2-7; 11 nucleotides line up with TRBD2. This CDR3 comprises 15 residues. The V segment lost 4 bases and the J segment 4 bases; nucleotides outside the gene matches: 9. Germline V gene lookup returns CDR1 SQVTM and CDR2 ANQGSEA. This CDR3 is CSVGMVASGRYEQYF. The CDR3 DNA reads TGCAGCGTTGGGATGGTGGCTAGCGGGAGGTACGAGCAGTACTTC.

The chain recombines TRBV9 with TRBJ1-2, with 8 positions matching TRBD1. CDR3 length: 15 residues. Germline V gives CDR1 SGDLS, CDR2 YYNGEE. The V segment lost 4 bases and the J segment 4 bases; nucleotides outside the gene matches: 9. The CDR3 DNA sequence: TGTGCCAGCAGCCCCCAGATGGGACAGGTCTATGGCTACACCTTC. This encodes CASSPQMGQVYGYTF.

This clonotype was counted ten times or more. The CDR3 DNA sequence: TGTGCCAGCAGGAGAGCCGGGGAGCTGTTTTTT. Translated: CASRRAGELFF. The chain employs TRBV12-3 or TRBV12-4 and TRBJ2-2, with D uncertain. This CDR3 region has 11 residues. With 6 bases removed from V and 6 bases from J, the gap between germline ends came to 5 bases.

The rearrangement links TRBV29-1 to TRBJ1-2; D is possibly TRBD1 (6 bases). The CDR3 contains 15 residues. V was cut by 7 bases and J by 4 bases, with 22 bases left in between. Looked up from germline, CDR1 is SQVTM and CDR2 is ANQGSEA. DNA of the CDR3: TGCAGCGCCGAGGCGCCCAGCGGGGGGCTCTATGGCTACACCTTC. This sequence encodes CSAEAPSGGLYGYTF.

This clonotype came up a few times. This chain links TRBV3-1 with TRBJ2-4; tentatively, D is TRBD2 (6 bases). Between the trimmed V and J ends, which lost 4 bases and 3 bases, there was a span of 19 bases. Germline V gives CDR1 LGHDT, CDR2 YNNKEL (reference sequence). The CDR3 sequence is 17 residues long. The CDR3 DNA reads TGTGCCAGCAGCCCCTTTAACTTTGTGGGGGGCAAAAACATTCAGTACTTC. It translates to CASSPFNFVGGKNIQYF.

This clonotype has ten or more counts. This sequence joins TRBV7-2 and TRBJ2-3; D call uncertain. This CDR3 contains 15 residues. The germline CDR1 and CDR2 sequences are SGHTA and FQGNSA. V was pared by 2 bases and J by 1 base, with 10 bases between. CDR3 protein: CASSLNKAGTDTQYF. CDR3 nucleotides: TGTGCCAGCAGCTTAAACAAGGCTGGCACAGATACGCAGTATTTT.

This chain uses TRBV12-3 or TRBV12-4 with TRBJ2-3; no reliable D call. Trimming cost V 6 bases and J 3 bases, with 4 bases left between them. CDR3 length: 11 amino acids. The CDR3 reads CASRKTDTQYF. For the CDR3, the DNA is TGTGCCAGCAGAAAAACAGATACGCAGTATTTT.

In its sample, this clonotype was seen a few times. The V and J genes are TRBV5-1 and TRBJ2-5; the D gene is possibly TRBD1 (5 bases). V lost 2 bases and J 0 bases, leaving 8 bases between the germline ends. This CDR3 is 14 amino acids long. The germline CDR1 and CDR2 sequences are SGHRS and YFSETQ. The CDR3 protein is CASSFQGNQETQYF. The CDR3 nucleotides read TGCGCCAGCAGCTTTCAGGGTAACCAAGAGACCCAGTACTTC.

The genes are TRBV5-5 and TRBJ2-7; the D is unclear. The CDR3 has 11 amino acids. Germline CDR1 is SGHKS and CDR2 is YYEKEE (reference sequence). V lost 6 bases and J 4 bases, leaving 8 bases between the germline ends. The CDR3 reads CASTTSYEQYF. DNA of the CDR3: TGTGCCAGCACCACCTCTTACGAGCAGTACTTC.

The rearrangement joins TRBV5-6 to TRBJ2-7, with D unclear. This CDR3 has 15 residues. Germline CDR1 reads SGHDT; CDR2 reads YYEEEE. The V gene lost 4 bases and the J gene lost 1 base, with 15 bases spanning the gap. CDR3 coding DNA: TGTGCCAGCAGCAGAACATCCTCTAATTCCTACGAGCAGTACTTC. It yields the protein CASSRTSSNSYEQYF. The complete variable domain, with remaining parts taken from reference TRBV5-6 and TRBJ2-7, reads DAGVTQSPTHLIKTRGQQVTLRCSPKSGHDTVSWYQQALGQGPQFIFQYYEEEERQRGNFPDRFSGHQFPNYSSELNVNALLLGDSALYLCASSRTSSNSYEQYFGPGTRLTVT.

The table lists this clonotype with a few counts. This rearrangement joins TRBV5-1 to TRBJ2-3; 7 nucleotides line up with TRBD1. CDR1 is SGHRS, CDR2 YFSETQ, per germline. The V gene end was trimmed by 4 bases and the J gene end by 0 bases; junction bases not matched to a gene: 8. The length of the CDR3 is 16 residues. The CDR3 here is CASSVPGQPSTDTQYF. The CDR3 DNA reads TGCGCCAGCAGCGTCCCGGGACAGCCTAGCACAGATACGCAGTATTTT.

The chain links TRBV27 to TRBJ1-1; maybe TRBD1 (6 bases). This CDR3 has 13 residues. In germline, CDR1 is MNHEY, CDR2 SMNVEV (reference sequence). The ends were cut back, 8 bases at V and 0 bases at J, with 10 bases in the middle. The CDR3: CASRTVMNTEAFF. The CDR3 bases are TGTGCCAGCCGGACAGTGATGAACACTGAAGCTTTCTTT.

The genes are TRBV15 and TRBJ2-3; perhaps TRBD1 as D (5 bases). The germline V gene encodes CDR1 LNHNV and CDR2 YYDKDF (reference sequence). The CDR3 loop spans 16 amino acids. V lost 2 bases and J lost 0, with 12 bases in between. The CDR3 DNA sequence: TGTGCCACCAGCAGATCTCCCCAGGGTAGCACAGATACGCAGTATTTT. Protein: CATSRSPQGSTDTQYF.

Regarding this clonotype: The germline gene is not matched at one end of the junction; a read error may be the cause. This chain uses TRBV12-3 or TRBV12-4 with TRBJ1-1; unclear D gene. This CDR3 spans 14 amino acids. The CDR3 loop is CASRLGLLNTEAFF. The CDR3 DNA reads TGTGCCAGCAGATTAGGACTGCTGAACACTGAAGCTTTCTTT.

In this sample, this clonotype turned up once. The CDR3 DNA reads TGTGCCAGCAGCCAAGACGTCTGGCCCGGTTACGAGCAGTACTTC. Protein: CASSQDVWPGYEQYF. The V gene is TRBV3-1, the J gene TRBJ2-7; D gene ambiguous. Germline CDR1 reads LGHDT; CDR2 reads YNNKEL (reference sequence). V was shortened by 0 bases and J by 4 bases, with 13 bases between the two germline ends. The CDR3 extends over 15 amino acids.

This clonotype was counted many times. This chain links TRBV12-3 or TRBV12-4 with TRBJ1-1; D is unclear. The CDR3 runs to 11 residues. The germline V and J ends were trimmed by 6 bases and 8 bases, with 10 bases remaining between them. CDR3 bases: TGTGCCAGCAGCCCCCCTGGGGAAGCTTTCTTT. Translated: CASSPPGEAFF.

The chain uses TRBV5-1 and TRBJ2-7; 8 nucleotides align to TRBD1. The CDR3 contains 16 residues. Germline V lookup: CDR1 SGHRS, CDR2 YFSETQ. V lost 3 bases and J lost 0; bases outside the gene matches: 8. CDR3 DNA sequence: TGCGCCAGCAGCTGGGGGACAGGACAATACTCCTACGAGCAGTACTTC. This gives the protein CASSWGTGQYSYEQYF. Full variable domain (missing parts from reference TRBV5-1 and TRBJ2-7): KAGVTQTPRYLIKTRGQQVTLSCSPISGHRSVSWYQQTPGQGLQFLFEYFSETQRNKGNFPGRFSGRQFSNSRSEMNVSTLELGDSALYLCASSWGTGQYSYEQYFGPGTRLTVT.

This clonotype appeared a single time. This sequence joins TRBV5-8 and TRBJ2-4; no clear D. The CDR3 is made up of 17 amino acids. V was shortened by 4 bases and J by 0 bases, with 17 bases between the two germline ends. CDR1 is SGHTS and CDR2 is YDEGEE in the germline V gene. The CDR3 is CASSDSEVPLAKNIQYF. In DNA form, the CDR3 reads TGTGCCAGCAGCGACTCCGAGGTCCCCCTAGCCAAAAACATTCAGTACTTC.